This TCR beta chain was captured in a study of cytomegalovirus exposure and HLA in healthy donors. Concerning this clone itself: Its specificity is not known.

Whole-study findings and limits: The listing of roughly 160 TCR beta chains classed them as cytomegalovirus-associated.

Using immunoSEQ multiplex PCR, the repertoire was profiled, and TCRdb retains in-frame clones only, with some absent. The sample has roughly 170,000 clones, roughly four fifths seen once; the top ten hold 2.5% to 3%. The specimen was PBMCs. This receptor was obtained from a woman aged 18-35 years in good health and CMV-seropositive.

CDR3: CASSHLAFSTDTQYF. The CDR3 DNA reads TGTGCCAGCAGCCATCTAGCGTTTTCCACAGATACGCAGTATTTT. This chain joins TRBV14 and TRBJ2-3; D perhaps matches TRBD2 (6 bases). Trimming removed 3 bases from V and 2 bases from J, with 12 bases in between. The CDR3 has 15 residues. Germline V gives CDR1 SGHDN, CDR2 FVKESK. The whole variable domain, filled in from reference TRBV14 and TRBJ2-3, reads EAGVTQFPSHSVIEKGQTVTLRCDPISGHDNLYWYRRVMGKEIKFLLHFVKESKQDESGMPNNRFLAERTGGTYSTLKVQPAELEDSGVYFCASSHLAFSTDTQYFGPGTRLTVL.